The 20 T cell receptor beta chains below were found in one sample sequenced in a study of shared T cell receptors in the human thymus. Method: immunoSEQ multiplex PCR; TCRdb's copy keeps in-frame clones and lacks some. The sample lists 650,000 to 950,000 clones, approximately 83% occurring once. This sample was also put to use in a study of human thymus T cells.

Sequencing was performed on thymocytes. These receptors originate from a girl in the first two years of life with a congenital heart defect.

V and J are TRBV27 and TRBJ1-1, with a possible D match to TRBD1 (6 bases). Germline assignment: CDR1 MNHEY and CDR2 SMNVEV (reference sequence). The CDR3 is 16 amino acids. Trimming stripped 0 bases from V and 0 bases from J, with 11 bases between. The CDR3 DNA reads TGTGCCAGCAGTTTATCTCGAAAGGGGGTGAACACTGAAGCTTTCTTT. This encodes CASSLSRKGVNTEAFF.

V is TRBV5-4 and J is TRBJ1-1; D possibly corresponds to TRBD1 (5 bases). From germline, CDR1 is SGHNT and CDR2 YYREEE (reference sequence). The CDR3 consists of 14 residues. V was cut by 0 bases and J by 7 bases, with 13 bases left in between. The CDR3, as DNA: TGTGCCAGCAGCTTGGACGTAACGGGGGTTGAAGCTTTCTTT. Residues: CASSLDVTGVEAFF.

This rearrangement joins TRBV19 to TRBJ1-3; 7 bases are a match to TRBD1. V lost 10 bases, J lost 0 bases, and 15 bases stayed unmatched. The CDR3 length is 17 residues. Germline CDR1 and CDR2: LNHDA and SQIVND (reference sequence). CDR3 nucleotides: TGTGCCACCTCAGGGGGACACAAAACCCTCTCTGGAAACACCATATATTTT. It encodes CATSGGHKTLSGNTIYF.

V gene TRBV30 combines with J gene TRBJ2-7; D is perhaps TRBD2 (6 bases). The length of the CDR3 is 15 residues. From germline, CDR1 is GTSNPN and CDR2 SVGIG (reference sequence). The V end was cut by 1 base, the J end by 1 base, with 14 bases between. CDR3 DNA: TGTGCCTGGAGTGGGGACTTCTTAGGTTCCTACGAGCAGTACTTC. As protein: CAWSGDFLGSYEQYF.

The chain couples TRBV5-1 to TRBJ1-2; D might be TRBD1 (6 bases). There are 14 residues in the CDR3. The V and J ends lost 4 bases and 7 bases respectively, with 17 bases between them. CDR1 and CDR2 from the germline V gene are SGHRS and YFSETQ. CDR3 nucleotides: TGCGCCAGCAGCCCCGGGACATCTACAGGTGGCTACACCTTC. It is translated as CASSPGTSTGGYTF. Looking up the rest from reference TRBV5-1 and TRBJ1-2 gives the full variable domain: KAGVTQTPRYLIKTRGQQVTLSCSPISGHRSVSWYQQTPGQGLQFLFEYFSETQRNKGNFPGRFSGRQFSNSRSEMNVSTLELGDSALYLCASSPGTSTGGYTFGSGTRLTVV.

CDR3 region: CARLKRRWTYDGYTF. CDR3 coding DNA: TGTGCCAGACTAAAAAGAAGGTGGACTTACGACGGCTACACCTTC. This rearrangement joins TRBV2 to TRBJ1-2; D not certain. The germline V and J ends were trimmed by 9 bases and 8 bases, with 25 bases remaining between them. The CDR3 length is 15 residues. CDR1 and CDR2 from the germline V gene are SNHLY and FYNNEI.

CDR3: CASSVAPPGQEKETQYF. As DNA, the CDR3 is TGTGCCAGCAGCGTAGCCCCGCCGGGACAGGAGAAAGAGACCCAGTACTTC. The chain couples TRBV9 to TRBJ2-5, with 8 bases aligning to TRBD1. Germline V gives CDR1 SGDLS, CDR2 YYNGEE. J lost 3 bases, V lost 0 bases, and 10 bases had no gene match. The CDR3 contains 17 residues.

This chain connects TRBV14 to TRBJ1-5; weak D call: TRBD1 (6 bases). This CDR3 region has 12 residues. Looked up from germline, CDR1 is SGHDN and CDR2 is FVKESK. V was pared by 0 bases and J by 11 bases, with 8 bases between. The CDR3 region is CASSQDRGAQHF. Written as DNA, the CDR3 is TGTGCCAGCAGCCAAGACAGGGGAGCCCAGCATTTT.

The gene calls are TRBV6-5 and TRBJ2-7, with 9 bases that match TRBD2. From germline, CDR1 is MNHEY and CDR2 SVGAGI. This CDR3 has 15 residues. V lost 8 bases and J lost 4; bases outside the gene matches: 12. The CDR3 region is CASGHRSSGEYEQYF. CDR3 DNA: TGTGCCAGCGGGCACAGGTCTAGCGGGGAGTACGAGCAGTACTTC.

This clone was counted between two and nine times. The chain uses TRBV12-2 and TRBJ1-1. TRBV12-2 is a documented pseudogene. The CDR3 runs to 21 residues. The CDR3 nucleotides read TGTGCAAGTCGCTTACCAAGACGTACCGGGGGAAATTTAATGGGGAACACTGAAGCTTTCTTT. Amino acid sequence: CASRLPRRTGGNLMGNTEAFF.

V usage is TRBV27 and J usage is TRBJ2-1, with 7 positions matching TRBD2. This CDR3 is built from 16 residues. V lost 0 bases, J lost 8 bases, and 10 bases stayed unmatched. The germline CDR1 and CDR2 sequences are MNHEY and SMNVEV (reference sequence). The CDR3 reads CASSLSPRDREDEQFF. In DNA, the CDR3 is TGTGCCAGCAGTTTATCACCCAGGGATCGGGAGGATGAGCAGTTCTTC.

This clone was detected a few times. The CDR3 sequence is CASSPPGEASGNTIYF. CDR3 nucleotide sequence: TGCGCCAGCAGCCCCCCTGGGGAGGCCTCTGGAAACACCATATATTTT. The chain is built from TRBV5-1 and TRBJ1-3; D call uncertain. This CDR3 region has 16 residues. V was shortened by 4 bases and J by 0 bases, with 14 bases between the two germline ends. Per germline, CDR1 SGHRS and CDR2 YFSETQ.

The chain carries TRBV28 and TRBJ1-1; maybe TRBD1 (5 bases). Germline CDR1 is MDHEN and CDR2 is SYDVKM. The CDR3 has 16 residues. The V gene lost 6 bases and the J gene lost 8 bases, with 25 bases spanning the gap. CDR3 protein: CASRDAGPQGEWEAFF. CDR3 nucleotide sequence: TGTGCCAGCAGAGACGCGGGACCTCAGGGTGAGTGGGAAGCTTTCTTT.

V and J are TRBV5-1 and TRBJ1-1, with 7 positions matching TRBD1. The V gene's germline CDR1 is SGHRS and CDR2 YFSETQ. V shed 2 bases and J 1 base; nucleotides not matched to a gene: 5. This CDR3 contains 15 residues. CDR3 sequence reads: CASSLRGRGNTEAFF. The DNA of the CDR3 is TGCGCCAGCAGCTTAAGGGGGCGTGGGAACACTGAAGCTTTCTTT. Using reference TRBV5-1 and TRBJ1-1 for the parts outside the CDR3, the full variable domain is KAGVTQTPRYLIKTRGQQVTLSCSPISGHRSVSWYQQTPGQGLQFLFEYFSETQRNKGNFPGRFSGRQFSNSRSEMNVSTLELGDSALYLCASSLRGRGNTEAFFGQGTRLTVV.

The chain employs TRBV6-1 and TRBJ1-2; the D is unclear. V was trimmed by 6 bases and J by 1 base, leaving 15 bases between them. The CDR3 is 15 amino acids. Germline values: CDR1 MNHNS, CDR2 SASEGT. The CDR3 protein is CASRVTKRGNYGYTF. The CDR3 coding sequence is TGTGCCAGCAGAGTAACAAAGCGTGGTAACTATGGCTACACCTTC.

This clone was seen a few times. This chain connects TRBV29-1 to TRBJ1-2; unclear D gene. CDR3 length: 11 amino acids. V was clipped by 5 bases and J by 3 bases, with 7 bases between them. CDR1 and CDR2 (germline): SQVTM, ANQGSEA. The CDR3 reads CSVWGDYGYTF. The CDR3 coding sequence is TGCAGCGTTTGGGGAGACTATGGCTACACCTTC.

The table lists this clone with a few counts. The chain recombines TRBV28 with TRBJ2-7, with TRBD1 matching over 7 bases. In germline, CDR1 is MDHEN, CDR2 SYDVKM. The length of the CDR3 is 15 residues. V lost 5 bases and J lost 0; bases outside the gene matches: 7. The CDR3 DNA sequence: TGTGCCAGCAGTCAAACAGGGGTAAGCTCCTACGAGCAGTACTTC. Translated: CASSQTGVSSYEQYF.

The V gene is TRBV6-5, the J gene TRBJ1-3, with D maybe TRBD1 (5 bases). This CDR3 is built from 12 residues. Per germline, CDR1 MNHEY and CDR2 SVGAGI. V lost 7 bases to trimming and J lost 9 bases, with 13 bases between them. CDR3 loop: CASTKGLGTIYF. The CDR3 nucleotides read TGTGCCAGCACTAAGGGGCTCGGCACCATATATTTT.

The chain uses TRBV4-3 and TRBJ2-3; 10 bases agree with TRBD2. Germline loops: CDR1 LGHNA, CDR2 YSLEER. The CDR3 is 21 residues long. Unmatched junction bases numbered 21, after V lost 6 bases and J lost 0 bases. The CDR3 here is CASSKQLNPGLAFASTDTQYF. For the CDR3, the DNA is TGCGCCAGCAGTAAACAGCTGAATCCGGGACTAGCGTTCGCTAGCACAGATACGCAGTATTTT.

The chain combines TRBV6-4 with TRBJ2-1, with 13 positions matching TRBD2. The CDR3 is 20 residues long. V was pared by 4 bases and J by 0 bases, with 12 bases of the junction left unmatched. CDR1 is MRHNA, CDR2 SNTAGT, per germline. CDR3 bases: TGTGCCAGCAGTGCAAGGTTGACTAGCGGGGGGTCAAGCTCCTACAATGAGCAGTTCTTC. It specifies CASSARLTSGGSSSYNEQFF.